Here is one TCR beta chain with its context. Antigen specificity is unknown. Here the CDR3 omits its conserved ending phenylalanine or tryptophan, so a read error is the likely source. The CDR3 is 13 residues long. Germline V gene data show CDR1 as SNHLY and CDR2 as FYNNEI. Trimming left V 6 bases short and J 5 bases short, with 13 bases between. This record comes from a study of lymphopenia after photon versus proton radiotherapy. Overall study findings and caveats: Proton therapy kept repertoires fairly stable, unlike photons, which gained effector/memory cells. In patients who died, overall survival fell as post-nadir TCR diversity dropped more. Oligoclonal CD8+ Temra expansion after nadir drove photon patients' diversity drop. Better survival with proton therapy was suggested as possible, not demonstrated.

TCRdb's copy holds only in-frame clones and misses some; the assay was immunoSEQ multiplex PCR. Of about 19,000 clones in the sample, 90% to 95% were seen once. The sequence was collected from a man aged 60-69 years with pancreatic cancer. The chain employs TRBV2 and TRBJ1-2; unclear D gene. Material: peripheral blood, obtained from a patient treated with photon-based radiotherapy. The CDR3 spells CASRGSTTYGYTL. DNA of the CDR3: TGTGCCAGCAGGGGGAGCACTACGTATGGCTACACCCTC.